This T cell receptor (beta chain) came from a study of PD-1 blockade in classical Hodgkin lymphoma. The germline V and J ends were trimmed by 5 bases and 3 bases, with 11 bases remaining between them. The CDR3 has 14 amino acids. CDR1 and CDR2 (germline): ENHRY, SYGVKD. Clones were sequenced by immunoSEQ multiplex PCR, and TCRdb holds only the in-frame ones, with some missing. The table includes fewer than 30,000 clones, over 80% detected once. Each and every patient relapsed after autologous stem cell transplantation, and patients got differing brentuximab vedotin exposure. The sequencing used peripheral blood mononuclear cells (PBMCs), collected before the second cycle of nivolumab. V gene TRBV10-3 combines with J gene TRBJ1-5, with D possibly matching TRBD1 (6 bases). The source of this sequence is a human donor with classical Hodgkin lymphoma. CDR3 region: CAISPQGFNQPQHF. The CDR3 region has the DNA TGTGCCATCAGTCCACAGGGTTTCAATCAGCCCCAGCATTTT.